The clone carrying this T cell receptor (beta chain) was found a few times. Its antigen is currently unknown. All of the sorted populations showed purity greater than 95%. The length of the CDR3 is 15 residues. V shed 1 base and J shed 1 base, with 8 bases lying between them. Germline assignment: CDR1 SGHAT and CDR2 FQDESV (reference sequence). The investigators reverse transcribed all of the isolated RNA, so they sequenced expressed TCRB transcripts. Naive, central memory and regulatory T cell samples yielded roughly 3.6 million reads on average. The table came from immunoSEQ multiplex PCR; TCRdb's copy has only in-frame clones and leaves some out. Of around 180,000 clones in the sample, roughly 8% were seen once. The data originate from a study of beta chain features in type 1 diabetes. The study, taken as a whole, reports: With patients and controls alike, PCR might favor shorter templates to an equal degree. TCRB CDR3 length was moderately but significantly reduced in all four CD4+ subsets of Type 1 diabetes patients. Resolution of whether HLA type affects TCRB rearrangement was not achieved here.

The chain combines TRBV11-1 with TRBJ2-1; tentatively, D is TRBD1 (6 bases). Material: central memory CD4+ T cells from blood. This TCR came from a middle-aged woman with type 1 diabetes. In nucleotides, the CDR3 is TGTGCCAGCAGCTTAGGGCAGGGGTCCTACAATGAGCAGTTCTTC. It translates to CASSLGQGSYNEQFF. The full variable domain, completed using reference TRBV11-1 and TRBJ2-1, is EAEVAQSPRYKITEKSQAVAFWCDPISGHATLYWYRQILGQGPELLVQFQDESVVDDSQLPKDRFSAERLKGVDSTLKIQPAELGDSAMYLCASSLGQGSYNEQFFGPGTRLTVL.